These 17 T cell receptor beta chains originate from one sample sequenced in a study of T cell changes during pregnancy in multiple sclerosis. Assay: immunoSEQ multiplex PCR; the TCRdb copy retains only in-frame clones and omits some. The sample includes some 28,000 clones, about 89% of them seen just once. This specimen was CD8+ T cells from peripheral blood mononuclear cells, taken before pregnancy. The receptor set was obtained from a female donor with multiple sclerosis, enrolled in a pregnancy study.

V is TRBV5-6 and J is TRBJ2-1; a weak D match, TRBD2 (6 bases). The CDR3 contains 15 residues. Germline-derived CDR1 and CDR2 are SGHDT and YYEEEE. V was shortened by 0 bases and J by 9 bases, with 16 bases between the two germline ends. CDR3 region: CASSLVGGSNGEQFF. The DNA of the CDR3 is TGTGCCAGCAGCTTGGTTGGGGGGAGTAATGGTGAGCAGTTCTTC.

The J gene is TRBJ2-3, the V gene TRBV28; 7 positions agree with TRBD2. From germline, CDR1 is MDHEN and CDR2 SYDVKM. CDR3 length: 16 residues. V was clipped by 4 bases and J by 0 bases; unmatched bases: 7. The CDR3 bases are TGTGCCAGCAGTTCCCGGGGAGCGGGGAGCACAGATACGCAGTATTTT. Translation gives CASSSRGAGSTDTQYF.

The V gene is TRBV7-2, the J gene TRBJ2-3; TRBD2 might be the D (6 bases). Germline V gene data show CDR1 as SGHTA and CDR2 as FQGNSA. Deletions cut 2 bases from V and 0 bases from J, with 9 bases between. There are 15 residues in the CDR3. CDR3 nucleotide sequence: TGTGCCAGCAGCTTAACGGCGGGAAGCACAGATACGCAGTATTTT. Translation: CASSLTAGSTDTQYF.

The chain combines TRBV4-3 with TRBJ2-7; D is possibly TRBD1 (5 bases). The length of the CDR3 is 15 residues. V dropped 0 bases and J dropped 3 bases, with 12 bases sitting between them. Germline CDR1 is LGHNA and CDR2 is YSLEER. CDR3: CASSQDRQGNYEQYF. As DNA, the CDR3 is TGCGCCAGCAGCCAAGATCGCCAGGGCAACTACGAGCAGTACTTC.

The chain uses TRBV4-3 and TRBJ2-7, with TRBD2 matching 9 bases. This CDR3 spans 15 amino acids. Germline V lookup: CDR1 LGHNA, CDR2 YSLEER. Trimming took 2 bases from V and 3 from J; bases not matched to a gene: 5. The CDR3 nucleotides read TGCGCCAGCAGCCAATTTATGACTAGCGGCTACGAGCAGTACTTC. It specifies CASSQFMTSGYEQYF.

The chain has TRBV9 and TRBJ1-1; 7 bases match TRBD1. CDR3 length: 14 amino acids. V was clipped by 3 bases and J by 0 bases; unmatched bases: 2. From germline, CDR1 is SGDLS and CDR2 YYNGEE. The CDR3 loop is CASSGQGLNTEAFF. The CDR3 region has the DNA TGTGCCAGCAGCGGACAGGGATTGAACACTGAAGCTTTCTTT.

The chain has TRBV6-1 and TRBJ1-1; 7 nucleotides line up with TRBD1. Germline V gives CDR1 MNHNS, CDR2 SASEGT. V lost 2 bases and J lost 3; bases outside the gene matches: 0. This CDR3 contains 13 residues. CDR3 protein: CASSERGHTEAFF. DNA of the CDR3: TGTGCCAGCAGTGAAAGGGGGCACACTGAAGCTTTCTTT.

The chain is built from TRBV19 and TRBJ1-4; no reliable D call. The CDR3 consists of 16 residues. The V and J ends lost 0 bases and 0 bases respectively, with 8 bases between them. Germline CDR1 and CDR2: LNHDA and SQIVND (reference sequence). CDR3 sequence reads: CASSIDPTPTNEKLFF. CDR3 DNA: TGTGCCAGTAGTATAGACCCGACACCAACTAATGAAAAACTGTTTTTT.

This chain joins TRBV7-9 and TRBJ2-3; 7 bases match TRBD1. There are 16 residues in the CDR3. V lost 1 base, J lost 3 bases, and 7 bases stayed unmatched. Germline V gene lookup returns CDR1 SEHNR and CDR2 FQNEAQ (reference sequence). As DNA, the CDR3 is TGTGCCAGCAGCTTAGTCAGGACAGGCCGGACAGATACGCAGTATTTT. Its translation: CASSLVRTGRTDTQYF.

This sequence joins TRBV4-2 and TRBJ2-3; 14 bases are a match to TRBD2. Germline CDR1 LGHNA, CDR2 YNFKEQ. The CDR3 sequence is 18 residues long. J was trimmed by 5 bases and V by 3 bases; bases with no gene match: 10. In DNA form, the CDR3 reads TGTGCCAGCAGCCATGAGACTAGCGGGAGGGAGGTTGGAGATACGCAGTATTTT. This codes for CASSHETSGREVGDTQYF.

The chain uses TRBV5-4 and TRBJ2-5; D not resolved. Per the germline V gene, CDR1 is SGHNT and CDR2 is YYREEE (reference sequence). The V gene lost 3 bases and the J gene lost 0 bases, with 3 bases spanning the gap. This CDR3 has 12 residues. CDR3 protein: CASSSNQETQYF. As DNA, the CDR3 is TGTGCCAGCAGCTCAAACCAAGAGACCCAGTACTTC.

J is TRBJ2-2 and V is TRBV29-1; D unclear. Trimming took 7 bases from V and 3 from J, leaving 12 bases between them. The CDR3 covers 13 residues. Germline V gene data show CDR1 as SQVTM and CDR2 as ANQGSEA. For the CDR3, the DNA is TGCAGCGCCCCCCGTGTAGACACCGGGGAGCTGTTTTTT. Amino acid sequence: CSAPRVDTGELFF.

This chain uses TRBV6-5 with TRBJ1-4; 9 bases agree with TRBD1. The CDR3 runs 15 residues. Germline-derived CDR1 and CDR2 are MNHEY and SVGAGI. This CDR3 is CLPGQGSLIREKLFF. In DNA form, the CDR3 reads TGTTTACCGGGACAGGGTTCTTTAATCCGGGAAAAACTGTTTTTT.

This chain joins TRBV7-9 and TRBJ2-7; no definite D call. This CDR3 region has 14 residues. V lost 4 bases and J lost 2, with 12 bases in between. Germline assignment: CDR1 SEHNR and CDR2 FQNEAQ (reference sequence). Written as DNA, the CDR3 is TGTGCCAGCAGCTCAATAGATCGGGCCTACGAGCAGTACTTC. The encoded protein is CASSSIDRAYEQYF. Combining the CDR3 with reference TRBV7-9 and TRBJ2-7 gives the whole variable domain DTGVSQNPRHKITKRGQNVTFRCDPISEHNRLYWYRQTLGQGPEFLTYFQNEAQLEKSRLLSDRFSAERPKGSFSTLEIQRTEQGDSAMYLCASSSIDRAYEQYFGPGTRLTVT.

The chain couples TRBV19 to TRBJ2-7; 10 nucleotides agree with TRBD2. The CDR3 is 17 amino acids. Germline lookup yields CDR1 LNHDA and CDR2 SQIVND (reference sequence). With V trimmed by 2 bases and J by 2 bases, 9 bases remained unmatched. The CDR3 loop is CASSIRAGGDPTYEQYF. CDR3 sequence (DNA): TGTGCCAGTAGTATACGAGCGGGAGGGGACCCAACCTACGAGCAGTACTTC.

The J gene is TRBJ1-3, the V gene TRBV7-9; tentatively, D is TRBD1 (5 bases). CDR3 length equals 12 residues. Trimming removed 6 bases at V and 3 bases at J, with 6 bases between. Germline loops: CDR1 SEHNR, CDR2 FQNEAQ (reference sequence). CDR3 DNA: TGTGCCAGCAGGGGGCTTGGAAACACCATATATTTT. It translates to CASRGLGNTIYF.

The rearrangement joins TRBV7-2 to TRBJ2-7; D possibly corresponds to TRBD1 (7 bases). V gave up 3 bases and J gave up 7 bases, with 13 bases separating them. CDR3 length: 13 residues. Germline loops: CDR1 SGHTA, CDR2 FQGNSA. CDR3 residues: CASSFEGAGEQYF. CDR3 coding DNA: TGTGCCAGCAGCTTCGAGGGGGCGGGAGAGCAGTACTTC.